This TCR beta chain was identified in a study of T-cell reconstitution after alpha-beta-depleted transplantation in children. For TCRbeta, the library was prepared with unique molecular identifiers. MiXCR was run by TCRdb on the PCR reads, yielding one entry per CDR3 protein. The sample consists of 450,000 to 600,000 distinct CDR3 sequences, 18% of them appearing once. This clonotype was recorded at least ten times. Trimming left V 5 bases short and J 5 bases short, with 15 bases between. Per the germline V gene, CDR1 is DFQATT and CDR2 is SNEGSKA (reference sequence). This CDR3 region has 13 residues.

The chain links TRBV20-1 to TRBJ1-1; a weak D match, TRBD1 (6 bases). The sequencing used PBMCs from the stem cell graft donor, collected from the stem cell graft. The source of this sequence is a human donor who donated a stem cell graft to a child with acute lymphoblastic leukemia. CDR3 in amino acids: CSARQTGNTEAFF. In DNA, the CDR3 is TGCAGTGCTCGCCAGACAGGAAATACTGAAGCTTTCTTT.